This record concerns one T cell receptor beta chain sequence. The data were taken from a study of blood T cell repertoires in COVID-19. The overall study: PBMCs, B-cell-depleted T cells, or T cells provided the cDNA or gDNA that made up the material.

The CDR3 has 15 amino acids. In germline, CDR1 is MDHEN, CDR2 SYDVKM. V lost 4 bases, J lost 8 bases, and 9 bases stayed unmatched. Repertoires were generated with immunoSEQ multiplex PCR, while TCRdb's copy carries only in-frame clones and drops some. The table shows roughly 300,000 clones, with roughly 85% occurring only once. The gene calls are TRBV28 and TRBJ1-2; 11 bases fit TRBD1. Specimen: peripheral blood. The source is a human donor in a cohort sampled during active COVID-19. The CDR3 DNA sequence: TGTGCCAGCAGTTCCACTCGGACAGGGGGCTTCGGCTACACCTTC. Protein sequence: CASSSTRTGGFGYTF.